This is a list of T cell receptor beta chains from one sample in a study of molecular identifiers for immune sequencing clone quantification. A single record per CDR3 protein comes from TCRdb applying MiXCR to the PCR reads. The table records about 640,000 distinct CDR3 sequences, approximately 20% of them present only once. The source material was naive CD8+ T cells from blood, with Jurkat cell RNA spiked in. These receptors came from a human donor in good health. Some libraries in this study had Jurkat cell RNA spiked in. CDR3s include the opening cysteine and the closing phenylalanine or tryptophan. D genes are given only for firm matches. Not all rows give a size; the values are once, few, many and, for expanded clones, a class.

v_call	d_call	j_call	clone_size	cdr3_nt	cdr3_aa
TRBV5-6	.	TRBJ1-5	many	TGTGCCAGCAGCTTTTGGGTGAATAGCAATCAGCCCCAGCATTTT	CASSFWVNSNQPQHF
TRBV4-3	.	TRBJ2-3	few	TGCGCCAGCAGCCAAGCGGGGCCGGGACACACAGATACGCAGTATTTT	CASSQAGPGHTDTQYF
TRBV28	.	TRBJ2-7	many	TGTGCCAGCAGTTTAACCACGCTAGAGACAGATTACGAGCAGTACTTC	CASSLTTLETDYEQYF
TRBV27	.	TRBJ1-2	.	TGTGCCAGCCGGCCAGATGGGGGGTACTATGGCTACACCTTC	CASRPDGGYYGYTF
TRBV28	.	TRBJ1-1	many	TGTGCCAGCAGTCGGGGGCCGGGCCTTGAAGCTTTCTTT	CASSRGPGLEAFF
TRBV6-4	TRBD1	TRBJ1-2	few	TGTGCCAGCAGTGACGACGACCGGGACAGCTTAAAAGACTACACCTTC	CASSDDDRDSLKDYTF
TRBV7-9	.	TRBJ2-2	.	TGTGCCAGCAGCCGAGACGGGACCACCGGGGAGCTGTTTTTT	CASSRDGTTGELFF
TRBV6-5	.	TRBJ1-3	many	TGTGCCAGCAGTTACAGGTTCAGGTCCCATGGAAACACCATATATTTT	CASSYRFRSHGNTIYF
TRBV19	.	TRBJ2-7	.	TGTGCCAGTAGTATTACCGGAAACTACGAGCAGTACTTC	CASSITGNYEQYF
TRBV20-1	.	TRBJ2-4	many	TGCAGTGCTCCGGACCTTAACAACATTCAGTACTTC	CSAPDLNNIQYF
TRBV29-1	TRBD1	TRBJ2-7	many	TGCAGCGTGCAGGGGGGGACAGGGGCCGAGCAGTACTTC	CSVQGGTGAEQYF
TRBV5-8	.	TRBJ2-7	many	TGTGCCAGCAGGCTGTGGCCTACTCTGAACTACGAGCAGTACTTC	CASRLWPTLNYEQYF
TRBV20-1	.	TRBJ1-4	many	TGCAGTGCTACAGACCCACAGCGTGCAACTAATGAAAAACTGTTTTTT	CSATDPQRATNEKLFF
TRBV7-6	.	TRBJ2-2	few	TGTGCCAGCAGCTTCGCTTTGGGGGCGAACACCGGGGAGCTGTTTTTT	CASSFALGANTGELFF
TRBV10-3	TRBD1	TRBJ2-7	few	TGTGCCATCAGTTCCGGGACAGGGGTGTACGAGCAGTACTTC	CAISSGTGVYEQYF
TRBV19	.	TRBJ2-1	few	TGTGCCAGTAGTATTCTCCTAAGCGGAGTCAATGAGCAGTTCTTC	CASSILLSGVNEQFF
TRBV28	.	TRBJ2-3	many	TGTGCCAGCAGTTTACCCGAGAGGGGCCCGAGGCCCTCGGAAGATACGCAGTATTTT	CASSLPERGPRPSEDTQYF
TRBV15	.	TRBJ2-1	many	TGTGCCACCAGTCGGGGGCCCTCGAGTAATGAGCAGTTCTTC	CATSRGPSSNEQFF
TRBV6-5	.	TRBJ2-3	many	TGTGCCAGCAGGTCCAAACCAGATACGCAGTATTTT	CASRSKPDTQYF
TRBV11-3	.	TRBJ2-5	many	TGTGCCAGCAGCTTAGACCTCCATGAGACCCAGTACTTC	CASSLDLHETQYF
TRBV12-3/TRBV12-4	.	TRBJ1-2	few	TGTGCCAGCAGTTTTCGAGGCTACACCTTC	CASSFRGYTF
TRBV28	.	TRBJ2-5	many	TGTGCCAGTACCCCCCAACCCGGCGGGATTCCACAAGAGACCCAGTACTTC	CASTPQPGGIPQETQYF
TRBV9	.	TRBJ1-2	.	TGTGCCAGCAGATCGGGACTGCCCCACTATGGCTACACCTTC	CASRSGLPHYGYTF
TRBV13	.	TRBJ2-7	many	TGTGCCAGCAGCTTAATGAGGGTCTACGAGCAGTACTTC	CASSLMRVYEQYF
TRBV5-4	.	TRBJ1-1	many	TGTGCCAGCAGCGCCAAACAGGGCACGAACACTGAAGCTTTCTTT	CASSAKQGTNTEAFF
TRBV9	TRBD2	TRBJ2-2	many	TGTGCCAGCAGCGGGACCGGGACTAGCATCACCGGGGAGCTGTTTTTT	CASSGTGTSITGELFF
TRBV5-6	.	TRBJ2-7	.	TGTGCCAGCAGCTTGTATGTATTGGGACCCACCTGGGACTACGAGCAGTACTTC	CASSLYVLGPTWDYEQYF
TRBV25-1	.	TRBJ1-2	.	TGTGCCAGCAGTGTGGCCCCTAACTATGGCTACACCTTC	CASSVAPNYGYTF
TRBV27	.	TRBJ2-5	.	TGTGCCAACAGGTCGGCAGACCAAGAGACCCAGTACTTC	CANRSADQETQYF
TRBV11-2	TRBD2	TRBJ2-5	few	TGTGCCAGCACCATCGGCAGCGGGGGGCTCCAAGAGACCCAGTACTTC	CASTIGSGGLQETQYF
TRBV7-9	TRBD2	TRBJ2-3	many	TGTGCCAGCAGCAACCGAAGGAGCGGGAGAGGCACAGATACGCAGTATTTT	CASSNRRSGRGTDTQYF
TRBV27	.	TRBJ2-1	many	TGTGCCAGCAGTTTCGTAGGGTTCAATGAGCAGTTCTTC	CASSFVGFNEQFF
TRBV2	TRBD1	TRBJ1-2	many	TGTGCCAGCAGAACGGGACAGGGGAACAACTATGGCTACACCTTC	CASRTGQGNNYGYTF
TRBV30	TRBD2	TRBJ2-7	many	TGTGCCTGGAGTGGGACTAGCGGGAGTTGGGAGCAGTACTTC	CAWSGTSGSWEQYF
TRBV27	TRBD2	TRBJ2-7	many	TGTGCCAGCAGTTACACCGGACTAGGCTACGAGCAGTACTTC	CASSYTGLGYEQYF
TRBV12-3/TRBV12-4	TRBD1	TRBJ2-5	many	TGTGCCAGCAGCCCACCGGGACAGGCAGAGACCCAGTACTTC	CASSPPGQAETQYF
TRBV7-9	.	TRBJ1-4	many	TGTGCCAGCAGCTCGACCGGGACACGTAATGAAAAACTGTTTTTT	CASSSTGTRNEKLFF
TRBV7-9	.	TRBJ1-1	few	TGTGCCAGCAGACCAAGGGGGAGGGGGAACACTGAAGCTTTCTTT	CASRPRGRGNTEAFF
TRBV28	TRBD2	TRBJ2-3	many	TGTGCCAGCAGTGAGCTGGGGGAGCGGGAGGAGACCAGCACAGATACGCAGTATTTT	CASSELGEREETSTDTQYF
TRBV6-6	.	TRBJ2-3	many	TGTGCCAGCCGAGGCACCCACGGGGGACGCCAATTCACAGATACGCAGTATTTT	CASRGTHGGRQFTDTQYF
TRBV4-3	TRBD2	TRBJ2-7	.	TGCGCCAGCAGACAGGGACTAGCGGGACCCCCCGACGAGCAGTACTTC	CASRQGLAGPPDEQYF
TRBV20-1	.	TRBJ2-7	many	TGCAGTGCTAGACCTTGGGACGGAGGGCACTACGAGCAGTACTTC	CSARPWDGGHYEQYF